The TCR beta chain described here comes from a study of circulating tumor DNA in untreated peripheral T-cell lymphoma. Germline CDR1 is WSHSY and CDR2 is SAAADI. The V end was cut by 3 bases, the J end by 5 bases, with 22 bases between. There are 17 residues in the CDR3. This table comes from immunoSEQ multiplex PCR, and its TCRdb copy is limited to in-frame clones, with some not included. The data show some 7,000 clones, roughly 80% seen once. Tumor tissue was collected at baseline, before treatment began. Material for sequencing was tumor tissue. J is TRBJ1-2 and V is TRBV10-2, with D possibly matching TRBD1 (6 bases). The receptor was isolated from a human donor with peripheral T-cell lymphoma. The CDR3 bases are TGCGCCAGCAGTGAATACGGGAAATCGAGGGGGGAATATGGCTACACCTTC. Its protein product is CASSEYGKSRGEYGYTF.